Listed below are T cell receptor beta chains from one sample, sequenced in a study of healthy donors' naive CD4 and CD8 T cells. TCRdb ran MiXCR on the reads and lists one entry per CDR3 protein. The sample shows 150,000 to 200,000 distinct CDR3 sequences, 65% to 75% of them seen only once. The sequencing input was naive CD4+ and CD8+ T cells sorted from blood, pooled from several donors. These receptor sequences come from a pool of human donors in good health; the sample pools cells from several healthy donors. Each CDR3 is given with its conserved first and last residue. A D gene is named only where the DNA matches it firmly. Where a row states a size, it is once, few, many or the class of an expanded clone; other rows omit it.

J	D	size	V	DNA	CDR3
TRBJ1-1	-	-	TRBV29-1	TGCAGCGTTGTCCAGGGGATCGCTGAAGCTTTCTTT	CSVVQGIAEAFF
TRBJ2-1	TRBD1	few	TRBV19	TGTGCCAGTACCACGACAGGGGAGCCCCACAATGAGCAGTTCTTC	CASTTTGEPHNEQFF
TRBJ2-7	-	-	TRBV29-1	TGCAGCGTTGTGGATCCACCACTCGAGCAGTACTTC	CSVVDPPLEQYF
TRBJ2-3	-	-	TRBV14	TGTGCCAGCAGCCTCGGGCTCTATTTGGATACGCAGTATTTT	CASSLGLYLDTQYF
TRBJ1-5	-	-	TRBV19	TGTGCCAGTAGAACCCTGGGCGGGCCTCAGCCCCAGCATTTT	CASRTLGGPQPQHF
TRBJ2-7	-	few	TRBV29-1	TGCAGCGTTCAACTCTGGGGCGCGGAAGAGCAGTACTTC	CSVQLWGAEEQYF
TRBJ1-5	-	-	TRBV6-2/TRBV6-3	TGTGCCACGTGCCGACAGCGCAATCAGCCCCAGCATTTT	CATCRQRNQPQHF
TRBJ2-7	TRBD1	-	TRBV29-1	TGCAGCGTTGAATTCCGGGACAGTCCTTTCGAGCAGTACTTC	CSVEFRDSPFEQYF
TRBJ2-7	TRBD1	-	TRBV6-5	TGTGCCAGCAGTTACATCGGGACAGCCTACGAGCAGTACTTC	CASSYIGTAYEQYF
TRBJ2-1	TRBD2	-	TRBV27	TGTGCCAGTCAATACGGGGGGAGCTCCTACAATGAGCAGTTCTTC	CASQYGGSSYNEQFF
TRBJ2-1	-	few	TRBV6-5	TGTGCCAGCAGCCAGGACTCGACCTACAATGAGCAGTTCTTC	CASSQDSTYNEQFF
TRBJ2-3	-	-	TRBV15	TGTGCCACCAGCAGGCCCGGGTCCGCAGATACGCAGTATTTT	CATSRPGSADTQYF
TRBJ2-1	-	-	TRBV6-6	TGTGCCAGCAGTGTAAACAATGAGCAGTTCTTC	CASSVNNEQFF
TRBJ1-2	TRBD1	-	TRBV6-2/TRBV6-3	TGTGCCAGCAGTCCGACAGGGAATAACTATGGCTACACCTTC	CASSPTGNNYGYTF
TRBJ2-1	TRBD2	-	TRBV30	TGTGCCTGGATCACTAGCGTAGGCTACAATGAGCAGTTCTTC	CAWITSVGYNEQFF
TRBJ1-2	TRBD1	-	TRBV27	TGTGCCAGCAGTTTAAAAGGACAGGGGTTTAGGTATGACTACACCTTC	CASSLKGQGFRYDYTF